The clone carrying this TCR beta chain was counted many times. Its antigen is undetermined. The sample is drawn from a study of T cell repertoires in cytomegalovirus infection. The CDR3 runs to 14 residues. V was cut by 1 base and J by 13 bases, with 18 bases left in between. Per the germline V gene, CDR1 is SGHTA and CDR2 is FQGNSA. Study-level findings and limits: Individuals carrying CMV plus the relevant HLA were identified by cumulative frequency of public TCR beta families.

TCRdb used MiXCR to reprocess the reads, holding one entry per CDR3 protein. The data show a few hundred thousand distinct CDR3 sequences, roughly an eighth seen once. The receptor's source is a human donor in good health (CMV status not recorded). Some clones in this sample may be carry-over from other donors' samples. The chain is built from TRBV7-2 and TRBJ2-3; no clear D. The sequenced sample was PBMCs. The CDR3 DNA is TGTGCCAGCAGCTTAGGGTCGGTGGGGAAGTCTAAGTATTTT. Translated, it gives CASSLGSVGKSKYF. The complete variable domain, with remaining parts taken from reference TRBV7-2 and TRBJ2-3, reads GAGVSQSPSNKVTEKGKDVELRCDPISGHTALYWYRQSLGQGLEFLIYFQGNSAPDKSGLPSDRFSAERTGGSVSTLTIQRTQQEDSAVYLCASSLGSVGKSKYFGPGTRLTVL.